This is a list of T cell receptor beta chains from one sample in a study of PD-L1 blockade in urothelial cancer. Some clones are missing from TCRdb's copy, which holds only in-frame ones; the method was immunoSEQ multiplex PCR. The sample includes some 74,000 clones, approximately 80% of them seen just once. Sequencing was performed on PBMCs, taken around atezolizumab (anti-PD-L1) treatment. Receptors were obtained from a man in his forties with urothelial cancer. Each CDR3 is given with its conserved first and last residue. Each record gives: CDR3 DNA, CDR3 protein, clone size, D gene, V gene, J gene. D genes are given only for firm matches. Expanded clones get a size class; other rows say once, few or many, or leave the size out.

CDR3 DNA: TGCGCCAGCAGCTTCCGTACCGCCGGGACAGGGAACTATGGCTACACCTTC
CDR3 protein: CASSFRTAGTGNYGYTF
clone size: .
D gene: TRBD1
V gene: TRBV5-1
J gene: TRBJ1-2

CDR3 DNA: TGTGCCAGCAGTGACGAGGGGGCGAACACTGAAGCTTTCTTT
CDR3 protein: CASSDEGANTEAFF
clone size: many
D gene: TRBD1
V gene: TRBV2
J gene: TRBJ1-1

CDR3 DNA: TGTGCCAGCAGCCTCGGACAGGGGGGGACTGAAGCTTTCTTT
CDR3 protein: CASSLGQGGTEAFF
clone size: .
D gene: TRBD1
V gene: TRBV14
J gene: TRBJ1-1

CDR3 DNA: TGCACCAGCAGCCTAGATTTGGAGCGGGGGTACGAGCAGTACTTC
CDR3 protein: CTSSLDLERGYEQYF
clone size: .
D gene: .
V gene: TRBV1
J gene: TRBJ2-7

CDR3 DNA: TGTGCCAGCAGACGACAGGGGGCTCTGATCGCTGAAGCTTTCTTT
CDR3 protein: CASRRQGALIAEAFF
clone size: .
D gene: TRBD1
V gene: TRBV27
J gene: TRBJ1-1

CDR3 DNA: TGTGCCAGCAGTTCCCCAACTCGTAGCTATGGCTACACCTTC
CDR3 protein: CASSSPTRSYGYTF
clone size: .
D gene: .
V gene: TRBV28
J gene: TRBJ1-2

CDR3 DNA: TGTGCCAGCAGTTACGGCCAGGGGGTAGGCGAGCAGTACTTC
CDR3 protein: CASSYGQGVGEQYF
clone size: .
D gene: TRBD1
V gene: TRBV6-6
J gene: TRBJ2-7

CDR3 DNA: TGCGCCAGCAGCCCCTTCGGGAACACTGAAGCTTTCTTT
CDR3 protein: CASSPFGNTEAFF
clone size: .
D gene: .
V gene: TRBV5-1
J gene: TRBJ1-1

CDR3 DNA: TGTGCCAGCAGTGAGCAGGGGAACTATGGCTACACCTTC
CDR3 protein: CASSEQGNYGYTF
clone size: .
D gene: .
V gene: TRBV2
J gene: TRBJ1-2

CDR3 DNA: TGTGCCAGCAGCTCCGAGGGACAACCAGGGAACACTGAAGCTTTCTTT
CDR3 protein: CASSSEGQPGNTEAFF
clone size: medium-sized
D gene: .
V gene: TRBV9
J gene: TRBJ1-1

CDR3 DNA: TGCGCCAGCAGCCCCCGGGCAGGAGGGTGGGGTAACACTGAAGCTTTCTTT
CDR3 protein: CASSPRAGGWGNTEAFF
clone size: .
D gene: .
V gene: TRBV4-1
J gene: TRBJ1-1

CDR3 DNA: TGCGCCAGCATCGAGATGGGAGGGATTGAAGAGACCCAGTACTTC
CDR3 protein: CASIEMGGIEETQYF
clone size: .
D gene: TRBD2
V gene: TRBV5-1
J gene: TRBJ2-5

CDR3 DNA: TGTGCCAGCGGACAGGGGAACAGCTACGAGCAGTACTTC
CDR3 protein: CASGQGNSYEQYF
clone size: .
D gene: TRBD1
V gene: TRBV2
J gene: TRBJ2-7

CDR3 DNA: TGTGCCAGCGGGGTAAGGGGCAATCAGCCCCAGCATTTT
CDR3 protein: CASGVRGNQPQHF
clone size: .
D gene: .
V gene: TRBV19
J gene: TRBJ1-5

CDR3 DNA: TGTGCCTGGTGGGACTCCCATCGACCATCCGAGCAGTTCTTC
CDR3 protein: CAWWDSHRPSEQFF
clone size: .
D gene: .
V gene: TRBV30
J gene: TRBJ2-1

CDR3 DNA: TGCGCCAGCAGCCAACCGACAGGGGGAATGAACACTGAAGCTTTCTTT
CDR3 protein: CASSQPTGGMNTEAFF
clone size: .
D gene: TRBD1
V gene: TRBV4-1
J gene: TRBJ1-1

CDR3 DNA: TGTGCCAGTAGTATAGATCGTGGGAGGGAGGCGGAGACCCAGTACTTC
CDR3 protein: CASSIDRGREAETQYF
clone size: .
D gene: TRBD2
V gene: TRBV19
J gene: TRBJ2-5

CDR3 DNA: TGTGCCAGTAGTATAGCCTTATTGAATGAGCAGTTCTTC
CDR3 protein: CASSIALLNEQFF
clone size: .
D gene: .
V gene: TRBV19
J gene: TRBJ2-1

CDR3 DNA: TGTGCCAGCAGCTTGGACAGGGGGTTCAGGACTGAAGCTTTCTTT
CDR3 protein: CASSLDRGFRTEAFF
clone size: .
D gene: TRBD1
V gene: TRBV5-4
J gene: TRBJ1-1

CDR3 DNA: TGTGCCAGCAGTTTTGTTACGGGGAATCAGCCCCAGCATTTT
CDR3 protein: CASSFVTGNQPQHF
clone size: once
D gene: .
V gene: TRBV28
J gene: TRBJ1-5

CDR3 DNA: TGTGCCAGCAGGCCCAACCACCAGTACACTGAAGCTTTCTTT
CDR3 protein: CASRPNHQYTEAFF
clone size: .
D gene: .
V gene: TRBV6-5
J gene: TRBJ1-1

CDR3 DNA: TGTGCCAGCAGTTACTCCACGGGGGAAAAACTGTTTTTT
CDR3 protein: CASSYSTGEKLFF
clone size: once
D gene: .
V gene: TRBV6-5
J gene: TRBJ1-4

CDR3 DNA: TGCAGTGGGAGAATCACAGATACGCAGTATTTT
CDR3 protein: CSGRITDTQYF
clone size: .
D gene: .
V gene: TRBV20-1
J gene: TRBJ2-3

CDR3 DNA: TGCAGTGCTAGACCTTCTTTTGGCTACACCTTC
CDR3 protein: CSARPSFGYTF
clone size: .
D gene: .
V gene: TRBV20-1
J gene: TRBJ1-2

CDR3 DNA: TGTGCCAGCTACGACAGACTCTCCTACGAGCAGTACTTC
CDR3 protein: CASYDRLSYEQYF
clone size: .
D gene: .
V gene: TRBV28
J gene: TRBJ2-7

CDR3 DNA: TGTGCTAGCAGCCCCCAGACAGGCACAGATACGCAGTATTTT
CDR3 protein: CASSPQTGTDTQYF
clone size: .
D gene: .
V gene: TRBV7-7
J gene: TRBJ2-3

CDR3 DNA: TGTGCCAGCAGCGTCTCGGTGGGAGTTGGCTACGAGCAGTACTTC
CDR3 protein: CASSVSVGVGYEQYF
clone size: .
D gene: .
V gene: TRBV9
J gene: TRBJ2-7

CDR3 DNA: TGCAGCGTTCAGGACAGGTTTAACACTGAAGCTTTCTTT
CDR3 protein: CSVQDRFNTEAFF
clone size: .
D gene: TRBD1
V gene: TRBV29-1
J gene: TRBJ1-1

CDR3 DNA: TGTGCCAGTAGTGACTACCTCGGGACTAGAAACGAGCAGTACTTC
CDR3 protein: CASSDYLGTRNEQYF
clone size: once
D gene: TRBD2
V gene: TRBV19
J gene: TRBJ2-7

CDR3 DNA: TGTGCCAGCAGGGCGACAGGGGAAGAGACCCAGTACTTC
CDR3 protein: CASRATGEETQYF
clone size: .
D gene: TRBD1
V gene: TRBV5-4
J gene: TRBJ2-5

CDR3 DNA: TGTGCCTGGGAAAGACAGGTGAATGGCTACACCTTC
CDR3 protein: CAWERQVNGYTF
clone size: .
D gene: .
V gene: TRBV30
J gene: TRBJ1-2

CDR3 DNA: TGTGCCAGCAGTTCTTGGACAGGGGAAACAGATACGCAGTATTTT
CDR3 protein: CASSSWTGETDTQYF
clone size: .
D gene: TRBD1
V gene: TRBV27
J gene: TRBJ2-3

CDR3 DNA: TGCGCCAGCAGCTTGGGGTATCTAAATGAAAAACTGTTTTTT
CDR3 protein: CASSLGYLNEKLFF
clone size: .
D gene: .
V gene: TRBV5-1
J gene: TRBJ1-4

CDR3 DNA: TGTGCCAGCTCACCGCGGGAGGGCCTCTACGAGCAGTACTTC
CDR3 protein: CASSPREGLYEQYF
clone size: .
D gene: TRBD2
V gene: TRBV18
J gene: TRBJ2-7

CDR3 DNA: TGTGCCAGCAGCCAAGAATTCGCAACTAATGAAAAACTGTTTTTT
CDR3 protein: CASSQEFATNEKLFF
clone size: .
D gene: .
V gene: TRBV4-2
J gene: TRBJ1-4

CDR3 DNA: TGCGCCAGCACACAAACGGAAGGGGGCACTGAAGCTTTCTTT
CDR3 protein: CASTQTEGGTEAFF
clone size: .
D gene: .
V gene: TRBV23-1
J gene: TRBJ1-1

CDR3 DNA: TGTGCCAGCAGCACCACTAGCGGGAGACTCACCGGGGAGCTGTTTTTT
CDR3 protein: CASSTTSGRLTGELFF
clone size: .
D gene: TRBD2
V gene: TRBV28
J gene: TRBJ2-2

CDR3 DNA: TGTGCCAGCAGCTTGGGAGGGGAGCAGTACTTC
CDR3 protein: CASSLGGEQYF
clone size: .
D gene: .
V gene: TRBV5-6
J gene: TRBJ2-7

CDR3 DNA: TGTGCCAGCAGCTACCATCGACAGGGCACTGAAGCTTTCTTT
CDR3 protein: CASSYHRQGTEAFF
clone size: few
D gene: TRBD1
V gene: TRBV7-9
J gene: TRBJ1-1

CDR3 DNA: TGTGCCAGCAGCACCCCGCTAGCGGGAGCCACCGAGGGGAGCTACGAGCAGTACTTC
CDR3 protein: CASSTPLAGATEGSYEQYF
clone size: .
D gene: TRBD2
V gene: TRBV28
J gene: TRBJ2-7

CDR3 DNA: TGTGCCAGCAGAAACGACAGGTCCGACACTGAAGCTTTCTTT
CDR3 protein: CASRNDRSDTEAFF
clone size: .
D gene: .
V gene: TRBV7-6
J gene: TRBJ1-1

CDR3 DNA: TGTGCCAGCAGTGCTATCGGGGGGCGGGCGCCCCAGCATTTT
CDR3 protein: CASSAIGGRAPQHF
clone size: once
D gene: .
V gene: TRBV6-4
J gene: TRBJ1-5

CDR3 DNA: TGCGCCAGCAGCCAAGATCGTGGGGCTGGAAACGATGAGCAGTTCTTC
CDR3 protein: CASSQDRGAGNDEQFF
clone size: .
D gene: .
V gene: TRBV4-1
J gene: TRBJ2-1

CDR3 DNA: TGTGCCAGCAGCTTGGTTAGTGAAACAGATACGCAGTATTTT
CDR3 protein: CASSLVSETDTQYF
clone size: .
D gene: .
V gene: TRBV5-4
J gene: TRBJ2-3

CDR3 DNA: TGTGCCAGCACCCCGGGACAGGGGGCGCTGGATACGCAGTATTTT
CDR3 protein: CASTPGQGALDTQYF
clone size: .
D gene: TRBD1
V gene: TRBV2
J gene: TRBJ2-3

CDR3 DNA: TGCAGCGTTGAAGACCGGGACTTAGAATCTTTCCATCAGCCCCAGCATTTT
CDR3 protein: CSVEDRDLESFHQPQHF
clone size: .
D gene: .
V gene: TRBV29-1
J gene: TRBJ1-5

CDR3 DNA: TGTGCCAGCAGCCTAACGACCCGGGGGGATACGCAGTATTTT
CDR3 protein: CASSLTTRGDTQYF
clone size: .
D gene: .
V gene: TRBV11-3
J gene: TRBJ2-3